This T cell receptor beta chain was profiled in a study of T cells in localized non-small cell lung cancer (dated by TCRdb to about 2020). In terms of the full investigation: Comparing tumors with uninvolved tumor-adjacent lungs, the study looked at the T cell repertoires of 236 patients with early-stage NSCLC. All 250 or so NSCLC patients in the cohort were treatment-naive and had localized lung tumors that were resected. Of the NSCLC patients, roughly 130 were male and approximately 100 were female, and the mean age was roughly 61 years. Summary of the overall study and its limitations: Higher blood T cell density associated with longer overall survival, while higher adjacent-lung clonality associated with shorter survival. A median of 57 of the top 100 tumor clones were detected in paired uninvolved adjacent lung, and 25 to 35 of these tumor clones were also found among the top 100 clones of the paired uninvolved adjacent lung. Because of the exploratory design, TCR variables were selected using unadjusted p-values without false-discovery rate correction. Because multi-region tumor sequencing was not done, intratumor heterogeneity could not be ruled out. The highest T cell clonality was observed in uninvolved tumor-adjacent lung, where clonality exceeded that of tumor, suggesting that antigenic responses were more focused in uninvolved tumor-adjacent lung.

From a lookup of the germline V gene, CDR1 and CDR2 are SGHVS and FQNEAQ. The CDR3 holds 16 amino acids from the cysteine to the phenylalanine. The read is trimmed to its CDR3 DNA, 48 bases read in frame from base 1. From V the trimming removes 6 bases and from J it removes 9 bases, while the gene matches leave 18 bases of the junction unaccounted for. Concerning this clone: The antigen it binds to is not known. No much larger clonotype is one base removed from it; base qualities were not supplied.

TCR beta CDR3 regions were sequenced from DNA using the immunoSEQ Assay. The published analysis was carried out like this. To compute T cell density, TCR beta template counts were normalized to usable DNA, which was estimated by amplifying housekeeping genes. Using the preseqR package, richness was estimated by extrapolating to 120,000 templates for tissue samples and 400,000 templates for PBMC samples. Clonality was defined as one minus Pielou's evenness. To identify tissue-enriched TCRs, differential abundance testing was run on productive amino-acid clonotypes with a minimum total count of 5 and an alpha of 0.1. The Jaccard Index and the Morisita Overlap Index were used to quantify repertoire overlap between compartments. TCR beta CDR3s were clustered by GLIPH together with public tetramer-defined viral CDR3s, and at least three viral sequences plus V-gene enrichment were required for viral motifs. TCRdb holds this immuneACCESS table with in-frame rearrangements only. Some clones are missing; in checked studies, unresolved V genes explain under half, and the rest has no known cause. V, J and clone size are taken as reported in that table, and D and trimming were inferred from the DNA itself. In this sample the table shows about 40,000 clones, about 90% of which occur a single time. Almost 6.5% of the sample comes from the top ten.

At diagnosis, peripheral blood, uninvolved tumor-adjacent lung and tumor were collected and were preserved as a mix of fresh-frozen and FFPE material. Blood samples were analyzed as peripheral blood mononuclear cells for TCR repertoire profiling. This chain joins TRBV7-8 to TRBJ2-7; TRBD1 aligns with 9 central bases. Material: peripheral blood, obtained before any cancer treatment. The clonotype comes from a man aged 35 to 69 with stage I lung adenocarcinoma. The CDR3 has the sequence CASSFKTGTGTGGQYF. The DNA is TGTGCCAGCAGTTTTAAAACCGGGACAGGGACAGGTGGGCAGTACTTC. Full variable domain (CDR3 extended with the reference TRBV7-8 and TRBJ2-7 proteins): GAGVSQSPRYKVAKRGQDVALRCDPISGHVSLFWYQQALGQGPEFLTYFQNEAQLDKSGLPSDRFFAERPEGSVSTLKIQRTQQEDSAVYLCASSFKTGTGTGGQYFGPGTRLTVT.